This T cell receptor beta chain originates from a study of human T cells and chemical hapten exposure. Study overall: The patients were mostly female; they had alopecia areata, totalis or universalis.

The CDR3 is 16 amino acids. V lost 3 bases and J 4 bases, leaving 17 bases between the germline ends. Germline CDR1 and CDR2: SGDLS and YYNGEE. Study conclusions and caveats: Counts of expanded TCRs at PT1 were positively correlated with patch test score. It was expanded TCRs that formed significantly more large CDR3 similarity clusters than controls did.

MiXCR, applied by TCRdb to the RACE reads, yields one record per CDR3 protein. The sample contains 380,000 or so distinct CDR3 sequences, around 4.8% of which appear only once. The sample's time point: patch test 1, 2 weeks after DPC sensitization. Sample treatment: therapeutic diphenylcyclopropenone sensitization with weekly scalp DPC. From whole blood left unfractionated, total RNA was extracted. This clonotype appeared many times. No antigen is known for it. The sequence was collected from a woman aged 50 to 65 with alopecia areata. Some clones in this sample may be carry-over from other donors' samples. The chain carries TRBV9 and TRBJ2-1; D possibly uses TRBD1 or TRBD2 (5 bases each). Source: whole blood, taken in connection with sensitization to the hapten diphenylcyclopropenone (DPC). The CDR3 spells CASSGGSLGAYNEQFF. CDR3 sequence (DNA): TGTGCCAGCAGCGGGGGGTCCCTCGGCGCGTACAATGAGCAGTTCTTC.